This T cell receptor beta chain was documented in a study of shared clonotypes between healthy human individuals. Study conclusions and caveats: The genetic and exposure-history diversity represented was limited by few donors.

Measured with immunoSEQ multiplex PCR; TCRdb has only the in-frame clones, and not every one. The table includes 110,000 or so clones, under 70% detected once. Details on this clone: Its matching antigen is unknown.

Germline V CDR1 and CDR2: MNHEY, SMNVEV (reference sequence). Trimming left V 4 bases short and J 2 bases short, with 4 bases between. The CDR3 is made up of 12 amino acids. This chain connects TRBV27 to TRBJ2-3; D is unresolved. This TCR was recovered from a woman in her twenties or thirties in good health. The sequenced sample was memory CD8+ T cells sorted from blood. Specified subset: CD45RO+ cells pooled with CCR7-negative TemRA cells. The CDR3: CASSSYTDTQYF. The CDR3 region has the DNA TGTGCCAGCAGTTCCTACACAGATACGCAGTATTTT.